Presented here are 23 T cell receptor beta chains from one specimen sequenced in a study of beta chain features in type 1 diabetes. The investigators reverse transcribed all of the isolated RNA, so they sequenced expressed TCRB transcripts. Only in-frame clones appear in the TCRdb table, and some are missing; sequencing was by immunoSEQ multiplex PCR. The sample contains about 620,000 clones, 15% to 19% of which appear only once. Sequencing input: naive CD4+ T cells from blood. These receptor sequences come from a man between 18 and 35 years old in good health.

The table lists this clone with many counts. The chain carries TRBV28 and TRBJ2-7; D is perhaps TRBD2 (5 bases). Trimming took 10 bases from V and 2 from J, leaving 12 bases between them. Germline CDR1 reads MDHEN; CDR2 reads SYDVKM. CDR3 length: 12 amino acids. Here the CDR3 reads CAITGKTYEQYF. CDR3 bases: TGTGCCATAACCGGGAAGACCTACGAGCAGTACTTC.

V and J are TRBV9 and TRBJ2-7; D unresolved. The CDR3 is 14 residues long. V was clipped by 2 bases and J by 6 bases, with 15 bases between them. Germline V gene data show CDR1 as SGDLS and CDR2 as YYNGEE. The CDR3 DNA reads TGTGCCAGCAGCGTGTCCGGGTCGGCGCGCGAGCAGTACTTC. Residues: CASSVSGSAREQYF.

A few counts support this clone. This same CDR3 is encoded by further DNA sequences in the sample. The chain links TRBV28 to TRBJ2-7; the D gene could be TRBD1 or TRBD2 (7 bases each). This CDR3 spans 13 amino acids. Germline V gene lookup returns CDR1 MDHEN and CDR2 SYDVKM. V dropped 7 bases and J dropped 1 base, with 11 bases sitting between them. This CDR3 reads CASTGGGSYEQYF. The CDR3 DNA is TGTGCCAGCACAGGGGGGGGATCCTACGAGCAGTACTTC.

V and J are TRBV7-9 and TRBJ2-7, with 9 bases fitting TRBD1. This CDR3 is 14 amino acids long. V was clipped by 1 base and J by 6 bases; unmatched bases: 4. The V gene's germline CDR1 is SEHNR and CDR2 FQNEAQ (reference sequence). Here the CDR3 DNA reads TGTGCCAGCAGCTTAGGGGACAGGGAGGCCGAGCAGTACTTC. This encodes CASSLGDREAEQYF.

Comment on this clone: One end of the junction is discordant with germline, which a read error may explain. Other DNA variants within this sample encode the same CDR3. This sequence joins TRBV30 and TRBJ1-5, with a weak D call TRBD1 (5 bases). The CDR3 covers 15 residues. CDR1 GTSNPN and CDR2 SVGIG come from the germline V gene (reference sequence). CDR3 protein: CAWSVRGTGNQPQHF. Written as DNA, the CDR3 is TGCGCCTGGAGTGTACGCGGGACCGGAAATCAGCCCCAGCATTTT.

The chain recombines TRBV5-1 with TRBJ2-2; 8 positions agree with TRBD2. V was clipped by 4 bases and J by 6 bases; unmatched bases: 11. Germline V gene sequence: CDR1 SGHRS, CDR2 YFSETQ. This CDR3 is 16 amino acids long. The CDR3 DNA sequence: TGCGCCAGCAGCCTACGACTAGCGAGGTCCGCCGGGGAGCTGTTTTTT. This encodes CASSLRLARSAGELFF.

For the CDR3, the DNA is TGTGCCAGCAGTTACTCCGCAGGTGAATCGAACACTGAAGCTTTCTTT. Its protein product is CASSYSAGESNTEAFF. The gene calls are TRBV6-5 and TRBJ1-1; D unresolved. Trimming removed 0 bases from V and 1 base from J, with 12 bases in between. There are 16 residues in the CDR3. Germline V gives CDR1 MNHEY, CDR2 SVGAGI.

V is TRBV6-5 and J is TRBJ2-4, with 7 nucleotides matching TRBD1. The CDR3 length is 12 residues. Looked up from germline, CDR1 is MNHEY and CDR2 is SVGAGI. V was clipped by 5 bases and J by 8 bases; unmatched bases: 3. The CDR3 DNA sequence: TGTGCCAGCAGTACGCAGGGGGACATTCAGTACTTC. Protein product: CASSTQGDIQYF.

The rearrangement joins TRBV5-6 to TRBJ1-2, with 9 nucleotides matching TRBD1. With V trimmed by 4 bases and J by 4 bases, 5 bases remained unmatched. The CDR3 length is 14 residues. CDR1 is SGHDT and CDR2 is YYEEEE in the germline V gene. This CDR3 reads CASSGLDRGYGYTF. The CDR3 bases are TGTGCCAGCAGCGGATTGGACAGGGGCTATGGCTACACCTTC.

CDR3: CASTKGGRQETQYF. The CDR3 nucleotides are TGTGCCAGTACAAAGGGGGGCAGACAAGAGACCCAGTACTTC. The J gene is TRBJ2-5, the V gene TRBV9, with D perhaps matching TRBD1 or TRBD2 (6 bases each). The CDR3 covers 14 residues. Trimming removed 8 bases from V and 2 bases from J, with 16 bases in between. The V gene's germline CDR1 is SGDLS and CDR2 YYNGEE.

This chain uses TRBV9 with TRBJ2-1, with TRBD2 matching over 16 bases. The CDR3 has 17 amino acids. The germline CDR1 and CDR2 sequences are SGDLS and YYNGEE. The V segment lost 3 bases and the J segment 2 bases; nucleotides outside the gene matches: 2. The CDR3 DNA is TGTGCCAGCAGCGCGGGGACTAGCGGGAGGGCCTACAATGAGCAGTTCTTC. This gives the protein CASSAGTSGRAYNEQFF.

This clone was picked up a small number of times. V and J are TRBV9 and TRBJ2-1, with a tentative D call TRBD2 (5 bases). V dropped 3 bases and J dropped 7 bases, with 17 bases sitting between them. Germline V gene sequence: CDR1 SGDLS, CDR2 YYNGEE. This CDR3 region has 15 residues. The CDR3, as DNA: TGTGCCAGCAGCGCCATCCCACTAGATGGGAATGAGCAGTTCTTC. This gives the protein CASSAIPLDGNEQFF.

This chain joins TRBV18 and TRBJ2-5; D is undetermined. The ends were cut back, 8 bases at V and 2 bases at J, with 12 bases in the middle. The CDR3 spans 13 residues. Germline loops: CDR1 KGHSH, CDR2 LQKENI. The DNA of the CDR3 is TGTGCCAGCCAAGTCACAGAACAAGAGACCCAGTACTTC. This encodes CASQVTEQETQYF.

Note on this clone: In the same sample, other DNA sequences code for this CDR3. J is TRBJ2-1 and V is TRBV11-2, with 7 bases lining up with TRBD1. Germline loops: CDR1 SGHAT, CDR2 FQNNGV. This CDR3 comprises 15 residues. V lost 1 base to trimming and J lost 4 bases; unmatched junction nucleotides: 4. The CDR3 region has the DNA TGTGCCAGCAGCTTAGGACAGGGCGCTTACAATGAGCAGTTCTTC. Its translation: CASSLGQGAYNEQFF.

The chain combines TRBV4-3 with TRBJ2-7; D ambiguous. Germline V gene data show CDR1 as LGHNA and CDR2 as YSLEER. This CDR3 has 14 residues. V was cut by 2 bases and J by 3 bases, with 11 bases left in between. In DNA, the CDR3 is TGCGCCAGCAGCCAACAGGTCCAGAACTACGAGCAGTACTTC. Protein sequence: CASSQQVQNYEQYF.

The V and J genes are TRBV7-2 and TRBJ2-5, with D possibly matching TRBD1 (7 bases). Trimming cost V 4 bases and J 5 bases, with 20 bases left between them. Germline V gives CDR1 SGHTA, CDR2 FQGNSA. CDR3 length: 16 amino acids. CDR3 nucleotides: TGTGCCAGCAGCTCAAGACAGGGCGCTGGAGGGGAGACCCAGTACTTC. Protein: CASSSRQGAGGETQYF.

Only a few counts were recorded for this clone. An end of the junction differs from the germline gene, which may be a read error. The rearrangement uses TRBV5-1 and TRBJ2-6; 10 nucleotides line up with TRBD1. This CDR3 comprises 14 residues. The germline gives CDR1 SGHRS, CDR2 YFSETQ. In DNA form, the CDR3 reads TGCGCCAGCAGCGGTGGACAGGGGGTCAACGTCCTGACTTTC. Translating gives CASSGGQGVNVLTF.

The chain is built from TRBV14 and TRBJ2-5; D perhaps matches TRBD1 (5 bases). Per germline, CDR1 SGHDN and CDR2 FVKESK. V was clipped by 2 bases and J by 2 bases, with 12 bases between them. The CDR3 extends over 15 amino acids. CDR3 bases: TGTGCCAGCAGCCAATATTCGACAGAACAAGAGACCCAGTACTTC. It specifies CASSQYSTEQETQYF.

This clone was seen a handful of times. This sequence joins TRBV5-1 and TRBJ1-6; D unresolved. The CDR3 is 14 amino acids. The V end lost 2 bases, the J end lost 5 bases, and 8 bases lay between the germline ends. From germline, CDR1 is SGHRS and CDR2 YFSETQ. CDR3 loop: CASSFRQDNSPLHF. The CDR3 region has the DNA TGCGCCAGCAGCTTCCGGCAGGATAATTCACCCCTCCACTTT.

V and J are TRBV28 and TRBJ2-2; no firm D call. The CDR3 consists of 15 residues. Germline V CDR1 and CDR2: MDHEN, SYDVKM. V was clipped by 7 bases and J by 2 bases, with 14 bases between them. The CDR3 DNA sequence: TGTGCCAGCATCACCTCCTCGCAAAACACCGGGGAGCTGTTTTTT. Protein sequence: CASITSSQNTGELFF.

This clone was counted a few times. This chain's CDR3 is CASSSLGTDVEKLFF. DNA for the CDR3: TGCGCCAGCAGCTCCCTGGGGACAGATGTTGAAAAACTGTTTTTT. J is TRBJ1-4 and V is TRBV5-1; 7 bases fit TRBD1. In germline, CDR1 is SGHRS, CDR2 YFSETQ. The CDR3 runs 15 residues. V lost 3 bases and J lost 7; bases outside the gene matches: 9. The full variable domain, completed using reference TRBV5-1 and TRBJ1-4, is KAGVTQTPRYLIKTRGQQVTLSCSPISGHRSVSWYQQTPGQGLQFLFEYFSETQRNKGNFPGRFSGRQFSNSRSEMNVSTLELGDSALYLCASSSLGTDVEKLFFGSGTQLSVL.

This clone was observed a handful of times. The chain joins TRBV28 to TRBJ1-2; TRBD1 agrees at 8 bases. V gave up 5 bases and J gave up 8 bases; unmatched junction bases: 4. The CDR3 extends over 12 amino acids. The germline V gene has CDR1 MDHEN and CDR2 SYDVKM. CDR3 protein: CASSTGQGGYTF. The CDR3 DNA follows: TGTGCCAGCAGTACCGGACAGGGAGGCTACACCTTC.

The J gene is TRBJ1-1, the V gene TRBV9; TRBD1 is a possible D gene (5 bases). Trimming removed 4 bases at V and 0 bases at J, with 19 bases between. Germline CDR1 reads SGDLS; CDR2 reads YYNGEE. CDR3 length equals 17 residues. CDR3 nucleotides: TGTGCCAGCAGCCCTAGTCTGGCAGGGCGACTGAACACTGAAGCTTTCTTT. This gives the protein CASSPSLAGRLNTEAFF.